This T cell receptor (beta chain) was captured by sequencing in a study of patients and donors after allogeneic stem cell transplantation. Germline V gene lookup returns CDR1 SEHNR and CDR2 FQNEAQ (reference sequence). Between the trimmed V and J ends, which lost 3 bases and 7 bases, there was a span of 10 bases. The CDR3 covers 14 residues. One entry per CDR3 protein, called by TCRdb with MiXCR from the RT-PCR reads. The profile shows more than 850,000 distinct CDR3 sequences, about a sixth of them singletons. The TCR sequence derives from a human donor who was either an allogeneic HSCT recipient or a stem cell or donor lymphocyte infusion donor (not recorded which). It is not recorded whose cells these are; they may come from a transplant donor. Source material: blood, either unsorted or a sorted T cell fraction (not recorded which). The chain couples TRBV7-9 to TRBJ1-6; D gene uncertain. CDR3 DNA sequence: TGTGCCAGCAGCTTCGTTGTTGAGAATTCACCCCTCCACTTT. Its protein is CASSFVVENSPLHF. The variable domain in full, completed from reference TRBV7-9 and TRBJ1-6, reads DTGVSQNPRHKITKRGQNVTFRCDPISEHNRLYWYRQTLGQGPEFLTYFQNEAQLEKSRLLSDRFSAERPKGSFSTLEIQRTEQGDSAMYLCASSFVVENSPLHFGNGTRLTVT.